This T cell receptor (beta chain) derives from a study of control samples from healthy donors and cancer patients. Sequenced by immunoSEQ multiplex PCR; TCRdb stores in-frame clones only, minus some. Altogether about 51,000 clones are present, almost 90% being singletons, with the ten largest covering approximately 40%. Trimming removed 6 bases from V and 4 bases from J; junction bases left unmatched: 7. Germline V gives CDR1 MDHEN, CDR2 SYDVKM. The CDR3 runs to 14 residues. The rearrangement links TRBV28 to TRBJ2-5; 8 bases match TRBD1. This receptor was taken from a man aged 50-59 years with head and neck cancer. Sequences were obtained from PBMCs. The CDR3 DNA sequence: TGTGCCAGCAGCCGAGCCGGGACAGGAGAGACCCAGTACTTC. It is translated as CASSRAGTGETQYF.